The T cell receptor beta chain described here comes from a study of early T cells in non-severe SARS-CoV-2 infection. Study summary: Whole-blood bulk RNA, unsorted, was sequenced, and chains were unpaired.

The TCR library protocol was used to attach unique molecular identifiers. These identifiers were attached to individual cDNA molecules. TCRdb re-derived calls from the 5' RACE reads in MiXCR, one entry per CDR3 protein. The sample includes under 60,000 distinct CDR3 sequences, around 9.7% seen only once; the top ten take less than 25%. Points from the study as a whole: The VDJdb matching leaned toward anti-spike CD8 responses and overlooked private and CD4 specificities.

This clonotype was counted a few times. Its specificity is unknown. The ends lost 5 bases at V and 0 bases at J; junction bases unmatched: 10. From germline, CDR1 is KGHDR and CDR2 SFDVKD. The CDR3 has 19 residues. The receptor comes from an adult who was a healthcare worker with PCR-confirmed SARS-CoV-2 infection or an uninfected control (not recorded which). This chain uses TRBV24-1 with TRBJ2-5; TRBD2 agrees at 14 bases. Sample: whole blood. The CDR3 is CATSVKRTSGGRYQETQYF. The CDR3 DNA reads TGTGCCACCAGTGTCAAGCGGACTAGCGGGGGGCGGTACCAAGAGACCCAGTACTTC.